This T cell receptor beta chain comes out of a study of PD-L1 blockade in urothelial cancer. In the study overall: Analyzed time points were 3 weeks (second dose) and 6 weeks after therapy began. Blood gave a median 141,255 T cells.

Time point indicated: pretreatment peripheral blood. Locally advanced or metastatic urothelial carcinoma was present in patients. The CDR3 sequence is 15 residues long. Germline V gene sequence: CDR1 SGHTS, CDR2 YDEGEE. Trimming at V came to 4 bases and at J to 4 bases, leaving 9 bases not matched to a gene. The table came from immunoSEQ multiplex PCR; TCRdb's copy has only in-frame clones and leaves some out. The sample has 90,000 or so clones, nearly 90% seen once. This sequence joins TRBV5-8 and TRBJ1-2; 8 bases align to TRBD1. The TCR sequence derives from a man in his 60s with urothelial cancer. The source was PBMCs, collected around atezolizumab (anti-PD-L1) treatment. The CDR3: CASSTRQGWAYGYTF. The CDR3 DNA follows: TGTGCCAGCAGCACCAGACAGGGGTGGGCCTATGGCTACACCTTC.